This TCR beta chain was recorded in a study of T cell responses to AZD1222 COVID-19 vaccine (dated by TCRdb to the early 2020s). Notes on the research overall: A total of 233 trial participants underwent TCR sequencing, of whom 207 had received two doses of AZD1222 and about 25 had received two doses of the MenACWY control vaccine. Trial participants were enrolled by age into 18-55, 56-69 and 70-plus year subgroups, with approximately 150, 30 and 60 TCR-sequenced participants respectively. General conclusions and limits of the study: CD4 TCRs associated with the vaccine covered the entire spike protein, and the dominant responses were in regions 160-218 and 743-854. The 56-69-year group was small, and its depth increase did not reach significance, likely because of low power. Most participants were white British and females outnumbered males, and the authors suggested that clonal diversity may have been underestimated. Only 5 to 7 AZD1222 recipients were SARS-CoV-2 seropositive at baseline, limiting conclusions about previously exposed vaccinees. Reportedly, almost half of the unique spike-specific TCRs recognized epitopes lying outside the regions that are mutated in the B.1.351 and B.1.1.7 variants. No day 14 peak-response samples were available, so repertoires were characterized only after the peak T cell response. After two AZD1222 doses, both the breadth and the depth of spike-specific TCRs were significantly higher than at day 0 and than in MenACWY recipients.

The meaning of the sample's time point label: about 28 days (+/-7) after the second vaccine dose. AZD1222 recipients given second doses at about 4 weeks or at about 12 weeks were pooled, since spike-specific TCR depth and breadth were not found to differ between the two schedules. Vaccinee samples came from UK trials COV001 and COV002, including a single-blind randomized controlled phase 2/3 trial of AZD1222 (ChAdOx1 nCoV-19) in healthy adults. For TCRbeta chain sequencing, PBMC samples were collected from trial participants at day 0 and at day 28 after the second dose. There are a few counts of this clone. No antigen is known for it. There are no base qualities to consult, and no much larger clone falls within one base. The CDR3 regions of human TCRbeta chains were analyzed by immunosequencing. Concerning the study's data processing: Repertoire TCRs were matched against a reference library of SARS-CoV-2-specific TCRs generated with the MIRA antigen-specificity platform. Breadth was defined as the fraction of unique TCRs that were SARS-CoV-2-associated, and depth was defined as the fraction of total T cells that were SARS-CoV-2-associated. Using the MIRA data, each spike-specific TCR was mapped to the spike region that the TCR reacts to and placed in a CD4 or CD8 class. Log10-transformed breadth and depth values were compared by one-way ANOVA with Sidak's multiple comparisons tests. This immuneACCESS table, as held by TCRdb, lists in-frame sequences with V and J called but not all clones. Of the missing ones, under half trace to an unresolved V gene in checked studies; the others have no known cause. The V and J calls and clone size come from that table; D and trimming were worked out from the DNA. The sample data list approximately 99,000 clones, and roughly 90% of these were observed just once. Just over 8% of the sample is taken by the ten largest.

The CDR3 starts with the cysteine, ends with the phenylalanine, and has 11 residues. The read is trimmed to its CDR3 DNA, 33 bases read in frame from base 1. The germline V gene encodes CDR1 MNHNS and CDR2 SASEGT. V gives up 3 bases and J gives up 7 bases, and the segment between their germline ends measures 7 bases. The receptor was derived from an adult who received the AZD1222 COVID-19 vaccine. Recombination linked TRBV6-1 to TRBJ2-7, with the identity of the D gene unclear. The input for sequencing was peripheral blood, taken 28 days after the second AZD1222 dose. The sequenced DNA is TGTGCCAGCAGTGACGGCCCAGAGCAGTACTTC. Its amino acids are CASSDGPEQYF.